These 20 T cell receptor beta chains were all obtained from the same sample, sequenced in a study of T and B cells in COVID-19 patients. Each TRB amplification used about 220-500 ng of genomic DNA from blood. TRB rearrangements were amplified by multiplex PCR with BIOMED2 TRB-A/B primers. One entry per CDR3 protein, called by TCRdb with MiXCR from the multiplex PCR reads. Here the sample spans approximately 20,000 distinct CDR3 sequences, 25% to 30% being singletons. Sequenced input: blood. Source of these receptors: a human donor who had recovered from COVID-19.

V usage is TRBV11-3 and J usage is TRBJ2-3; TRBD1 matches 10 bases. J gave up 1 base and V 5 bases, and 3 bases lay outside the gene matches. The CDR3 totals 15 residues. Germline lookup yields CDR1 SGHNT and CDR2 YENEEA. The CDR3 DNA reads as TGTGCCAGCAGCCCCGGGACAGGGGGCACAGATACGCAGTATTTT. It yields the protein CASSPGTGGTDTQYF.

This sequence joins TRBV12-3 or TRBV12-4 and TRBJ1-3, with D maybe TRBD1 (5 bases). V lost 3 bases to trimming and J lost 2 bases, with 11 bases between them. This CDR3 is built from 15 residues. Written as DNA, the CDR3 is TGTGCCAGCAGTTTGGGGGTAGGTGCTGGAAACACCATATATTTT. The encoded protein is CASSLGVGAGNTIYF.

By share, this clonotype counts as medium-sized. The V gene is TRBV5-6, the J gene TRBJ2-6; D ambiguous. Trimming pared 4 bases from V and 4 bases from J, leaving 6 bases between. Germline V gene sequence: CDR1 SGHDT, CDR2 YYEEEE. This CDR3 is 13 amino acids long. The DNA for the CDR3 is TGTGCCAGCAGCCCAGTGGGGGCCAACGTCCTGACTTTC. Translating it yields CASSPVGANVLTF.

The CDR3 DNA is TGTGCCACCCGGGCCGAATCCTACAATGAGCAGTTCTTC. Protein product: CATRAESYNEQFF. The chain links TRBV6-1 to TRBJ2-1; D gene uncertain. The CDR3 loop spans 13 amino acids. Trimming stripped 10 bases from V and 1 base from J, with 11 bases between. Germline V lookup: CDR1 MNHNS, CDR2 SASEGT.

This chain uses TRBV7-6 with TRBJ2-5, with 9 positions matching TRBD1. The V segment lost 4 bases and the J segment 0 bases; nucleotides outside the gene matches: 3. Germline V gives CDR1 SGHVS, CDR2 FNYEAQ. This CDR3 has 15 residues. CDR3 region: CASSSRDRDQETQYF. The CDR3 bases are TGTGCCAGCAGCTCCCGGGACAGGGACCAAGAGACCCAGTACTTC.

This rearrangement joins TRBV18 to TRBJ2-7, with 8 bases that match TRBD2. CDR1 and CDR2 from the germline V gene are KGHSH and LQKENI. The CDR3 runs to 15 residues. Unmatched junction bases numbered 7, after V lost 0 bases and J lost 6 bases. CDR3 loop: CASSPPGLAGIEQYF. CDR3 DNA: TGTGCCAGCTCACCACCGGGGCTAGCGGGTATCGAGCAGTACTTC.

Points on this clonotype: A much larger clone is a single base away; this may be a read error. The chain combines TRBV15 with TRBJ2-3, with D hard to call. The CDR3 has 13 amino acids. The germline gives CDR1 LNHNV, CDR2 YYDKDF (reference sequence). V dropped 3 bases and J dropped 2 bases, with 6 bases sitting between them. CDR3 sequence reads: CATSSPVTDTQYF. CDR3 nucleotide sequence: TGTGCCACCAGCAGCCCAGTCACAGATACGCAGTATTTT.

This clonotype was found a few times. Here the CDR3 DNA reads TGTGCCAGTAGTCTAGCGGGAGTGAACACTGAAGCTTTCTTT. Protein sequence: CASSLAGVNTEAFF. This sequence joins TRBV19 and TRBJ1-1; the D is unclear. Germline V CDR1 and CDR2: LNHDA, SQIVND (reference sequence). With 5 bases removed from V and 0 bases from J, the gap between germline ends came to 10 bases. The length of the CDR3 is 14 residues.

The CDR3 nucleotides are TGTGCCAGCAGCCCTGGACTAGCGGGAGGAATCGCCTACGAGCAGTACTTC. Its translation is CASSPGLAGGIAYEQYF. The chain carries TRBV11-1 and TRBJ2-7; 14 nucleotides align to TRBD2. CDR1 is SGHAT and CDR2 is FQDESV in the germline V gene (reference sequence). V was clipped by 5 bases and J by 2 bases; unmatched bases: 8. The CDR3 totals 17 residues.

The genes are TRBV6-1 and TRBJ2-3; D call uncertain. CDR1 is MNHNS and CDR2 is SASEGT in the germline V gene. The CDR3 has 11 amino acids. The germline V and J ends were trimmed by 6 bases and 4 bases, with 5 bases remaining between them. This chain's CDR3 is CASSPSDTQYF. CDR3 coding DNA: TGTGCCAGCAGCCCGTCAGATACGCAGTATTTT.

V usage is TRBV30 and J usage is TRBJ1-4; D not resolved. The CDR3 is made up of 15 amino acids. Trimming stripped 0 bases from V and 4 bases from J, with 12 bases between. CDR1 GTSNPN and CDR2 SVGIG come from the germline V gene (reference sequence). The CDR3 DNA follows: TGTGCCTGGAGTGTACGGCGGGCTGTTAATGAAAAACTGTTTTTT. Its protein product is CAWSVRRAVNEKLFF. Complete variable domain (other parts from reference TRBV30 and TRBJ1-4): SQTIHQWPATLVQPVGSPLSLECTVEGTSNPNLYWYRQAAGRGLQLLFYSVGIGQISSEVPQNLSASRPQDRQFILSSKKLLLSDSGFYLCAWSVRRAVNEKLFFGSGTQLSVL.

This sequence joins TRBV20-1 and TRBJ2-1; a weak D match, TRBD1 (5 bases). In germline, CDR1 is DFQATT, CDR2 SNEGSKA (reference sequence). This CDR3 region has 12 residues. The V end was cut by 5 bases, the J end by 4 bases, with 9 bases between. The CDR3 DNA is TGCAGTGCTCCTCCAGGGTACAATGAGCAGTTCTTC. It translates to CSAPPGYNEQFF.

In this sample, this clonotype turned up many times. The rearrangement uses TRBV29-1 and TRBJ1-5; D ambiguous. Germline V gives CDR1 SQVTM, CDR2 ANQGSEA. Trimming took off 0 bases at V and 0 bases at J, with 9 bases between the two ends. The CDR3 is 15 amino acids. The CDR3 DNA reads TGCAGCGTTGAAGAACGGCCTTATAGCAATCAGCCCCAGCATTTT. This codes for CSVEERPYSNQPQHF.

This clonotype was seen ten or more times. The genes are TRBV19 and TRBJ2-7, with D perhaps matching TRBD2 (6 bases). CDR1 and CDR2 (germline): LNHDA, SQIVND (reference sequence). V was trimmed by 5 bases and J by 3 bases, leaving 14 bases between them. The CDR3 is 14 residues long. The CDR3 reads CASSSTGVNYEQYF. In DNA, the CDR3 is TGTGCCAGTAGTTCCACGGGGGTAAACTACGAGCAGTACTTC.

The rearrangement uses TRBV7-6 and TRBJ2-3; 7 bases align to TRBD2. The CDR3 length is 14 residues. V dropped 2 bases and J dropped 5; count of bases not matched to a gene: 4. Germline CDR1 and CDR2: SGHVS and FNYEAQ. CDR3 DNA sequence: TGTGCCAGCAGCTTAAGGACTAGAGGAGATACGCAGTATTTT. Protein sequence: CASSLRTRGDTQYF.

This chain joins TRBV18 and TRBJ1-5, with D perhaps matching TRBD1 (5 bases). The CDR3 is 15 amino acids. Per germline, CDR1 KGHSH and CDR2 LQKENI. V dropped 5 bases and J dropped 0 bases, with 11 bases sitting between them. The CDR3 protein is CASSSGTDSNQPQHF. Written as DNA, the CDR3 is TGTGCCAGCTCATCAGGGACCGATAGCAATCAGCCCCAGCATTTT.

This chain uses TRBV19 with TRBJ2-1; TRBD2 aligns across 10 bases. There are 10 residues in the CDR3. The germline CDR1 and CDR2 sequences are LNHDA and SQIVND (reference sequence). CDR3 coding DNA: TGTGCGACTAGCGGGAATGAGCAGTTCTTC. Protein: CATSGNEQFF.

This clonotype was seen a few times. The chain combines TRBV18 with TRBJ2-2; D not resolved. Trimming took 2 bases from V and 7 from J, leaving 8 bases between them. The CDR3 loop spans 13 amino acids. From germline, CDR1 is KGHSH and CDR2 LQKENI. This chain's CDR3 is CASSPKGIGELFF. The DNA of the CDR3 is TGTGCCAGCTCACCAAAGGGCATCGGGGAGCTGTTTTTT.

CDR3 residues: CAWSPRLNEQFF. The CDR3 DNA reads as TGTGCCTGGAGTCCTAGGCTTAATGAGCAGTTCTTC. This chain connects TRBV30 to TRBJ2-1; D uncertain. CDR1 is GTSNPN, CDR2 SVGIG, per germline (reference sequence). V was cut by 2 bases and J by 7 bases, with 9 bases left in between. CDR3 length equals 12 residues.

This clonotype was counted a few times. This chain joins TRBV30 and TRBJ2-7, with 9 bases identical to TRBD2. The CDR3 runs to 15 residues. CDR1 is GTSNPN and CDR2 is SVGIG in the germline V gene (reference sequence). Trimming took 0 bases from V and 3 from J; bases not matched to a gene: 6. The CDR3 loop is CAWSVLAGGGYEQYF. The CDR3 DNA sequence: TGTGCCTGGAGTGTACTGGCGGGAGGGGGCTACGAGCAGTACTTC.